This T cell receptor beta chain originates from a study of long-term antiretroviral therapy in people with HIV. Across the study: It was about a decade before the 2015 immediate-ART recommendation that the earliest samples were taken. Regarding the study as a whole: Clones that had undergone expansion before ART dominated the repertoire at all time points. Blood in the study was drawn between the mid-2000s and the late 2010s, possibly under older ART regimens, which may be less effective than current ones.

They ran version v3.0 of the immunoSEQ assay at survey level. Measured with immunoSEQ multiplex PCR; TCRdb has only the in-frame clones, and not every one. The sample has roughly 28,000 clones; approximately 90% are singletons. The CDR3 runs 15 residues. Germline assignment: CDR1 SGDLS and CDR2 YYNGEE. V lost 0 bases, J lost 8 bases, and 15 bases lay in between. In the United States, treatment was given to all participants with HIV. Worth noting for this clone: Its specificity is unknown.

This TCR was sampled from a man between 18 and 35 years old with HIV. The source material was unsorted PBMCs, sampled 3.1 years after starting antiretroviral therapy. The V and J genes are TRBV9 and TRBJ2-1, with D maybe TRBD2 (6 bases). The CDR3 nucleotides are TGTGCCAGCAGCGTAGACCGGGACTTAATCTATGAGCAGTTCTTC. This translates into CASSVDRDLIYEQFF.